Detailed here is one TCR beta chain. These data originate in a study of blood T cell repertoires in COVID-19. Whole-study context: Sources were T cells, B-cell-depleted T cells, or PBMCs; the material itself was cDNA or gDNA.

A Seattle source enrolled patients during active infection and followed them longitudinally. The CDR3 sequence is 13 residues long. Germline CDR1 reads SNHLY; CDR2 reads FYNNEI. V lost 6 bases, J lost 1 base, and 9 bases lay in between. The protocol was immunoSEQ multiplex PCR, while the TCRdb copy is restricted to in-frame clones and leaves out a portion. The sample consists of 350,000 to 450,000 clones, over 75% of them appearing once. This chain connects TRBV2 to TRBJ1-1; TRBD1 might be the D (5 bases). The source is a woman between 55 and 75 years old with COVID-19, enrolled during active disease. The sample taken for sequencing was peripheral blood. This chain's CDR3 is CASRTTGNTEAFF. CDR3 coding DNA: TGTGCCAGCAGGACCACAGGGAACACTGAAGCTTTCTTT.